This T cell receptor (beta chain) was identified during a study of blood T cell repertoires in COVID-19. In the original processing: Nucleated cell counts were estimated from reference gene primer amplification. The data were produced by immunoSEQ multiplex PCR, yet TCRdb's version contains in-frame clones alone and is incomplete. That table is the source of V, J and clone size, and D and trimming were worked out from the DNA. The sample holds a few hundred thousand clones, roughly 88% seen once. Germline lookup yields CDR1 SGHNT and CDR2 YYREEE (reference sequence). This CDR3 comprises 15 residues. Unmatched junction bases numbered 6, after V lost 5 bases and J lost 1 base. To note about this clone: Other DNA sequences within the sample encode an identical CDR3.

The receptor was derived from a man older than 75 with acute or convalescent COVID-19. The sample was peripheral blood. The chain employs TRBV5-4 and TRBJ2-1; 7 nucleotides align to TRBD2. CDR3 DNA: TGTGCCAGCAGTTGGGACTACCGTTCCTACAATGAGCAGTTCTTC. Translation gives CASSWDYRSYNEQFF.